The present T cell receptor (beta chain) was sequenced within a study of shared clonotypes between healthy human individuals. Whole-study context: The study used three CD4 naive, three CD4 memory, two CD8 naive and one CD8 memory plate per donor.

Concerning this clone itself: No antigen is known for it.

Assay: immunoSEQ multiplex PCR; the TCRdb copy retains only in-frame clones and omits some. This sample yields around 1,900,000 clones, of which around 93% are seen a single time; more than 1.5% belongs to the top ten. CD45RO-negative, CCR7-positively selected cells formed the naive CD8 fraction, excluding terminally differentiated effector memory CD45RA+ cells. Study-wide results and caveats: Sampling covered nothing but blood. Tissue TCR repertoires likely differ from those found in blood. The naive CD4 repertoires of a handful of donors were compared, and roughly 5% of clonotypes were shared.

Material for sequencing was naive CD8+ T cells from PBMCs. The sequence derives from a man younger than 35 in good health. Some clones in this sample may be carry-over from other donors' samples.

The CDR3 coding sequence is TGTGCCAGCAGAAGATCCCAGGGGACGAACACTGAAGCTTTCTTT. It encodes CASRRSQGTNTEAFF. The chain is built from TRBV28 and TRBJ1-1; D may be TRBD1 (6 bases). Per germline, CDR1 MDHEN and CDR2 SYDVKM. Trimming shortened V by 6 bases and J by 1 base, and 15 bases separated the two germline ends. CDR3 length equals 15 residues.